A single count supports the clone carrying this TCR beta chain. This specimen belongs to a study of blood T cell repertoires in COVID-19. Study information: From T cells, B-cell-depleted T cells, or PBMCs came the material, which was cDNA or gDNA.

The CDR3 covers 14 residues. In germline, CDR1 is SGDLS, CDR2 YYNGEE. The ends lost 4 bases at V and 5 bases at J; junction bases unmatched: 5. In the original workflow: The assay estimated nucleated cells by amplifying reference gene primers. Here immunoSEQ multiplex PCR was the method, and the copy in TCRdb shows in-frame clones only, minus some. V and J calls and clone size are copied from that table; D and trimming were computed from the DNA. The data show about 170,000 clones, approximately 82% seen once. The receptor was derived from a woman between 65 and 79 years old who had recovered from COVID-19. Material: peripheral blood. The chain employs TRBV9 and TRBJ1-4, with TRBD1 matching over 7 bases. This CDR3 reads CASSQQGENEKLFF. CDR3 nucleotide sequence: TGTGCCAGCAGCCAGCAGGGGGAAAATGAAAAACTGTTTTTT.